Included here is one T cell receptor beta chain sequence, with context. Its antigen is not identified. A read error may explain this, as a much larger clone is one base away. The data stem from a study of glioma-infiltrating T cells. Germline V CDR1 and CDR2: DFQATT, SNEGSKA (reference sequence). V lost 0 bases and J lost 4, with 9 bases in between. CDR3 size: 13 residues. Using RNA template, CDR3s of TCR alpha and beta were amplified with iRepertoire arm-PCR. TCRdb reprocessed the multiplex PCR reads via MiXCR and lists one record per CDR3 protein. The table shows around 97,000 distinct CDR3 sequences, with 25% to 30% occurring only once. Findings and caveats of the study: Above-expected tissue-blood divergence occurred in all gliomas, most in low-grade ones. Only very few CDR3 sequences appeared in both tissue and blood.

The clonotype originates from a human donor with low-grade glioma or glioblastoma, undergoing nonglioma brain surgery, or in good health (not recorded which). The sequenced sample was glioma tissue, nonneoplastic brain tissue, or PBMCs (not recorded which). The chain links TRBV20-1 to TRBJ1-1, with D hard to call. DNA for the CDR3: TGCAGTGCTAGAGAGACGGTCGCCACTGAAGCTTTCTTT. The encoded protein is CSARETVATEAFF.